Each of the 25 T cell receptor beta chains below was sequenced from the same sample in a study of graft-versus-host responses after intestinal transplantation. Only in-frame clones appear in the TCRdb table, and some are missing; sequencing was by immunoSEQ multiplex PCR. The data show some 95,000 clones, with 91% seen just once and approximately 0.5% held by the top ten. Their recognized antigens are unknown. The material sequenced was unstimulated CD8+ T cells sorted from spleen or lymph node cells, taken before intestinal transplant. These TCRs come from a human donor who received an intestinal transplant.

The V and J genes are TRBV5-6 and TRBJ2-7; weak D call: TRBD1 (6 bases). V gave up 4 bases and J gave up 4 bases, with 24 bases separating them. Germline lookup yields CDR1 SGHDT and CDR2 YYEEEE. CDR3 length: 17 residues. The DNA for the CDR3 is TGTGCCAGCAGCCAGTGGGGGCAGGGGTTTATCTCGTACGAGCAGTACTTC. Residues: CASSQWGQGFISYEQYF.

The chain is built from TRBV30 and TRBJ1-1; TRBD1 aligns across 11 bases. The CDR3 consists of 16 residues. Germline CDR1 reads GTSNPN; CDR2 reads SVGIG (reference sequence). V trimming: 2 bases; J trimming: 3 bases; junction bases outside the gene matches: 8. The DNA of the CDR3 is TGTGCCTGGAGTACCCCGGACAGGGGGCCGTACACTGAAGCTTTCTTT. Protein product: CAWSTPDRGPYTEAFF.

The chain employs TRBV7-2 and TRBJ2-7; 11 bases align to TRBD1. Germline V lookup: CDR1 SGHTA, CDR2 FQGNSA. The trim removed 4 bases at V and 7 bases at J, leaving 9 bases unmatched. The CDR3 length is 15 residues. In DNA form, the CDR3 reads TGTGCCAGCAGCTCCGCGGGGGGACAGGGGGAAGAGCAGTACTTC. It is translated as CASSSAGGQGEEQYF.

The chain uses TRBV16 and TRBJ2-7, with 9 bases aligning to TRBD2. The V gene's germline CDR1 is KGHSY and CDR2 FQNENV. The CDR3 runs 14 residues. V shed 3 bases and J 2 bases; nucleotides not matched to a gene: 2. The DNA for the CDR3 is TGTGCCAGCAGCCATAGCGGGAGACCCTACGAGCAGTACTTC. Encoded protein: CASSHSGRPYEQYF.

The rearrangement joins TRBV5-8 to TRBJ1-5; no clear D. This CDR3 is 14 amino acids long. CDR1 and CDR2 (germline): SGHTS, YDEGEE. V lost 0 bases and J lost 5, with 9 bases in between. This chain's CDR3 is CASSLAAGYQPQHF. CDR3 in DNA: TGTGCCAGCAGCTTGGCAGCGGGGTATCAGCCCCAGCATTTT.

The J gene is TRBJ1-5, the V gene TRBV4-3, with unresolved D. The V end was cut by 6 bases, the J end by 4 bases, with 10 bases between. The germline gives CDR1 LGHNA, CDR2 YSLEER. The CDR3 has 13 residues. The CDR3 nucleotides read TGCGCCAGCAGTGAGTACGGGAATCAGCCCCAGCATTTT. It encodes CASSEYGNQPQHF.

The V gene is TRBV6-5, the J gene TRBJ2-7, with 8 bases aligning to TRBD1. Trimming at V came to 5 bases and at J to 3 bases, leaving 9 bases not matched to a gene. The germline CDR1 and CDR2 sequences are MNHEY and SVGAGI. The CDR3 is made up of 15 amino acids. CDR3 nucleotide sequence: TGTGCCAGCAGTCCCTGGGACAGGTTAAGCTACGAGCAGTACTTC. Protein product: CASSPWDRLSYEQYF.

This chain links TRBV9 with TRBJ1-3; TRBD1 is a possible D gene (6 bases). The CDR3 length is 19 residues. Germline V gives CDR1 SGDLS, CDR2 YYNGEE. V lost 0 bases to trimming and J lost 1 base, with 20 bases between them. The CDR3 region has the DNA TGTGCCAGCAGCGTAGGAGGGCCCCGGGCGAGGGGGTCTGGAAACACCATATATTTT. This sequence encodes CASSVGGPRARGSGNTIYF.

CDR3 nucleotide sequence: TGTGCCAGCAGTGTCCCCGAACAGGGGGCAAATCAAGCTTTCTTT. Its protein product is CASSVPEQGANQAFF. The chain combines TRBV6-1 with TRBJ1-1, with 9 bases lining up with TRBD1. The J segment lost 9 bases and the V segment lost 4 bases, leaving 12 bases of the junction unmatched. This CDR3 is 15 amino acids long. CDR1 is MNHNS, CDR2 SASEGT, per germline.

The chain uses TRBV28 and TRBJ1-5; D is possibly TRBD1 (6 bases). V lost 5 bases and J 1 base, leaving 18 bases between the germline ends. The CDR3 is 17 residues long. From germline, CDR1 is MDHEN and CDR2 SYDVKM. The CDR3 protein is CASSEALNRVSNQPQHF. Here the CDR3 DNA reads TGTGCCAGCAGTGAAGCCTTAAACAGGGTAAGCAATCAGCCCCAGCATTTT.

This rearrangement joins TRBV14 to TRBJ2-7, with D possibly TRBD1 on 6 matching bases. The V end lost 4 bases, the J end lost 7 bases, and 23 bases lay between the germline ends. The CDR3 loop spans 16 amino acids. Germline V gene sequence: CDR1 SGHDN, CDR2 FVKESK. CDR3 DNA: TGTGCCAGCAGCCTTTCTCCGGGACAAGTCCTCCATGAGCAGTACTTC. Amino acid sequence: CASSLSPGQVLHEQYF.

The J gene is TRBJ2-3, the V gene TRBV5-1; D is possibly TRBD2 (6 bases). The CDR3 is 14 residues long. The V and J ends lost 0 bases and 6 bases respectively, with 11 bases between them. From germline, CDR1 is SGHRS and CDR2 YFSETQ. CDR3 DNA: TGCGCCAGCAGCTTGGACTCAGCGGGTGATACGCAGTATTTT. Protein product: CASSLDSAGDTQYF. The full variable domain, with the rest looked up from reference TRBV5-1 and TRBJ2-3, is KAGVTQTPRYLIKTRGQQVTLSCSPISGHRSVSWYQQTPGQGLQFLFEYFSETQRNKGNFPGRFSGRQFSNSRSEMNVSTLELGDSALYLCASSLDSAGDTQYFGPGTRLTVL.

J is TRBJ1-2 and V is TRBV6-5; 7 bases agree with TRBD1. CDR1 is MNHEY, CDR2 SVGAGI, per germline. V shed 5 bases and J 5 bases; nucleotides not matched to a gene: 5. This CDR3 is 13 amino acids long. This CDR3 reads CASSMTGSYGYTF. The CDR3 bases are TGTGCCAGCAGTATGACAGGGTCTTATGGCTACACCTTC.

This chain connects TRBV14 to TRBJ2-7; 7 positions match TRBD1. The CDR3 runs to 14 residues. J was trimmed by 1 base and V by 4 bases; bases with no gene match: 4. Germline-derived CDR1 and CDR2 are SGHDN and FVKESK. The CDR3: CASSPTGASYEQYF. CDR3 coding DNA: TGTGCCAGCAGCCCTACAGGGGCATCCTACGAGCAGTACTTC.

This chain connects TRBV5-6 to TRBJ2-2; D is unclear. Deletions cut 5 bases from V and 0 bases from J, with 8 bases between. This CDR3 is 14 amino acids long. Germline lookup yields CDR1 SGHDT and CDR2 YYEEEE. The CDR3 loop reads CASSHQTNTGELFF. In DNA form, the CDR3 reads TGTGCCAGCAGTCACCAGACGAACACCGGGGAGCTGTTTTTT.

The chain couples TRBV29-1 to TRBJ2-3, with D perhaps matching TRBD2 (6 bases). CDR3 length equals 15 residues. Trimming removed 7 bases from V and 5 bases from J, with 22 bases in between. Looked up from germline, CDR1 is SQVTM and CDR2 is ANQGSEA. In DNA, the CDR3 is TGCAGCGCCGAAGGGACTCCGGGGGAGAAAGATACGCAGTATTTT. Amino acid sequence: CSAEGTPGEKDTQYF.

This sequence joins TRBV19 and TRBJ2-1; TRBD1 aligns across 10 bases. Germline-derived CDR1 and CDR2 are LNHDA and SQIVND (reference sequence). The CDR3 runs 13 residues. V lost 1 base, J lost 12 bases, and 3 bases stayed unmatched. The CDR3 nucleotides are TGTGCCAGTAGTATAGCGGGACAGGGGAGGCAGTTCTTC. Amino acid sequence: CASSIAGQGRQFF.

V and J are TRBV7-9 and TRBJ2-7; D might be TRBD1 (5 bases). Germline loops: CDR1 SEHNR, CDR2 FQNEAQ (reference sequence). CDR3 size: 17 residues. V was trimmed by 1 base and J by 0 bases, leaving 16 bases between them. As DNA, the CDR3 is TGTGCCAGCAGCTTAGATCCCAGGGTTATGGGCTCCTACGAGCAGTACTTC. As protein: CASSLDPRVMGSYEQYF.

About this clone itself: An end of the junction differs from the germline gene, which may be a read error. V and J are TRBV2 and TRBJ1-6; 9 bases agree with TRBD1. Per the germline V gene, CDR1 is SNHLY and CDR2 is FYNNEI. This CDR3 comprises 14 residues. CDR3 nucleotide sequence: TGTGCCAGCAGGGAAGGACAGGGGAGTTCACCCCTCCACTTT. This codes for CASREGQGSSPLHF.

The rearrangement uses TRBV4-1 and TRBJ2-2, with unresolved D. Trimming removed 4 bases at V and 0 bases at J, with 12 bases between. The CDR3 has 16 amino acids. CDR1 is MGHRA and CDR2 is YSYEKL in the germline V gene. The CDR3 DNA reads TGCGCCAGCAGCCCGAGACCGACAACGAACACCGGGGAGCTGTTTTTT. It specifies CASSPRPTTNTGELFF.

The chain couples TRBV2 to TRBJ2-7, with D perhaps TRBD2 (6 bases). The CDR3 is made up of 13 amino acids. Germline lookup yields CDR1 SNHLY and CDR2 FYNNEI. V lost 7 bases and J lost 2, with 12 bases in between. The CDR3 DNA sequence: TGTGCCAGCAAGGGCGGGACGACCTACGAGCAGTACTTC. Translated, it gives CASKGGTTYEQYF.

This chain joins TRBV4-1 and TRBJ1-5; no reliable D call. Trimming took 4 bases from V and 4 from J, leaving 14 bases between them. Germline-derived CDR1 and CDR2 are MGHRA and YSYEKL. The CDR3 length is 15 residues. The CDR3 sequence: CASSPNEDTNQPQHF. CDR3 DNA: TGCGCCAGCAGCCCGAACGAAGACACTAATCAGCCCCAGCATTTT.

The rearrangement uses TRBV19 and TRBJ2-1; maybe TRBD1 (6 bases). Germline values: CDR1 LNHDA, CDR2 SQIVND (reference sequence). V was trimmed by 6 bases and J by 0 bases, leaving 18 bases between them. This CDR3 contains 17 residues. CDR3 bases: TGTGCCAGTAGCCCAAGGGGGACATTCTCCTCCTACAATGAGCAGTTCTTC. Translation: CASSPRGTFSSYNEQFF.

The chain is built from TRBV11-2 and TRBJ2-7; TRBD2 matches at 9 bases. Germline V gene sequence: CDR1 SGHAT, CDR2 FQNNGV. CDR3 length: 15 residues. V lost 7 bases and J lost 0; bases outside the gene matches: 7. DNA for the CDR3: TGTGCCAGCACCGTGGGGACTAGCCTCTCCTACGAGCAGTACTTC. It translates to CASTVGTSLSYEQYF.

This clone was seen more than once but under ten times. The rearrangement joins TRBV6-1 to TRBJ2-7; 12 positions agree with TRBD2. V was pared by 4 bases and J by 6 bases, with 13 bases of the junction left unmatched. The CDR3 is made up of 17 amino acids. Germline V CDR1 and CDR2: MNHNS, SASEGT. The CDR3 reads CASSAHLAGGPGAEQYF. CDR3 nucleotide sequence: TGTGCCAGCAGTGCTCACCTAGCGGGAGGGCCGGGTGCCGAGCAGTACTTC.